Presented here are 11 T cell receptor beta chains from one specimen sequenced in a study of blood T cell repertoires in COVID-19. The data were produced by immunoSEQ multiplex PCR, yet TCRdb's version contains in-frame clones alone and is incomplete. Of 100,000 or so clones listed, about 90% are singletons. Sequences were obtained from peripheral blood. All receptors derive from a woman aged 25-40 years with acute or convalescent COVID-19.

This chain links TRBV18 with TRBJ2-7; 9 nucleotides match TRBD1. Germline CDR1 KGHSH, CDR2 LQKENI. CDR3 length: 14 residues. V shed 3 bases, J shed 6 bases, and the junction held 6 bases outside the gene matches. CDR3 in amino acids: CASSPAGQGPEQYF. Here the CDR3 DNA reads TGTGCCAGCTCACCGGCGGGACAGGGACCCGAGCAGTACTTC.

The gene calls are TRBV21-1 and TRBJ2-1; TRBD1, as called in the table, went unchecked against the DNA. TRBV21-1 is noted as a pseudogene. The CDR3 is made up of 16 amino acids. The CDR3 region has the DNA TGTGCCAGCAGCCTAGGTAGCAGGGAACCCTACAATGAGCAGTTCTTC. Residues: CASSLGSREPYNEQFF.

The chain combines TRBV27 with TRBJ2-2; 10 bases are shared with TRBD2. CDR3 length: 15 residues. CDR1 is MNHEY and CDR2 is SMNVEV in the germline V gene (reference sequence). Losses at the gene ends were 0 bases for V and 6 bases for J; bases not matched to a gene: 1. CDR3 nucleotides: TGTGCCAGCAGTTTATCCAGCGGGGGGGCCGGGGAGCTGTTTTTT. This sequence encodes CASSLSSGGAGELFF.

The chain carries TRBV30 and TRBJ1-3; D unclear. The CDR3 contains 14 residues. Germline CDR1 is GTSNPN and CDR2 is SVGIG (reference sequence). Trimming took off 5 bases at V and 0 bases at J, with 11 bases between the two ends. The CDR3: CAWGPGGSGNTIYF. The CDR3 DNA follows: TGTGCCTGGGGCCCCGGAGGCTCTGGAAACACCATATATTTT.

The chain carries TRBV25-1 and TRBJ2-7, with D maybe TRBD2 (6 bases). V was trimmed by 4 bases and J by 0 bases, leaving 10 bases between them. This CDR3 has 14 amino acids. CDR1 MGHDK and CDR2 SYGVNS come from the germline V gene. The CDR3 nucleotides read TGTGCCAGCAGTGTAGCCGGGAGCTCCTACGAGCAGTACTTC. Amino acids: CASSVAGSSYEQYF.

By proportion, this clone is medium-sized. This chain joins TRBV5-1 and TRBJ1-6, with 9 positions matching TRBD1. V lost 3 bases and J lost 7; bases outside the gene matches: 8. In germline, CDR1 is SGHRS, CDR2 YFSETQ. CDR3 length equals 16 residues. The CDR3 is CASSSVVGQGNSPLHF. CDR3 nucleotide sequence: TGCGCCAGCAGCTCCGTCGTTGGACAGGGGAATTCACCCCTCCACTTT.

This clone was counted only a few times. CDR3 nucleotides: TGTGCCAGCAGCTCCTCGGGGGGTTCACCCCTCCACTTT. It encodes CASSSSGGSPLHF. V gene TRBV7-9 combines with J gene TRBJ1-6; D might be TRBD1 (5 bases). The germline CDR1 and CDR2 sequences are SEHNR and FQNEAQ (reference sequence). Trimming took 4 bases from V and 9 from J, leaving 10 bases between them. The CDR3 length is 13 residues.

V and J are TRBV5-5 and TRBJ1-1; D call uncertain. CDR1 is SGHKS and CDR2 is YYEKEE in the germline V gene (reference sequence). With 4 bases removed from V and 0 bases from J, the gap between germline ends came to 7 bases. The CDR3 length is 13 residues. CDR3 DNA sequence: TGTGCCAGCAGCAACGAGGTGAACACTGAAGCTTTCTTT. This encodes CASSNEVNTEAFF.

The CDR3 spells CASSQGGSNQPQHF. CDR3 DNA sequence: TGTGCCAGCAGCCAAGGAGGTAGCAATCAGCCCCAGCATTTT. V is TRBV7-8 and J is TRBJ1-5; D is uncertain. Trimming stripped 5 bases from V and 0 bases from J, with 8 bases between. The CDR3 is 14 residues long. From germline, CDR1 is SGHVS and CDR2 FQNEAQ.

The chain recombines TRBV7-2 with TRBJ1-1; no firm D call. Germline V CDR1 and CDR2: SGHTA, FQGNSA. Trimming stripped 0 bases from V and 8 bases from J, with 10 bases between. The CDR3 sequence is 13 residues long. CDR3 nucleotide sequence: TGTGCCAGCAGCTTAGCAGTAGGCAGGGAAGCTTTCTTT. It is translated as CASSLAVGREAFF.

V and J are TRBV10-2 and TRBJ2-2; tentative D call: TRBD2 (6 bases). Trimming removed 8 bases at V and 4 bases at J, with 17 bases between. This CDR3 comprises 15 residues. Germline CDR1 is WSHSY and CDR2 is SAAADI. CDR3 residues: CASAQGLRGTGELFF. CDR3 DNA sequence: TGCGCCAGCGCTCAGGGACTCCGCGGCACCGGGGAGCTGTTTTTT.